This passage covers 29 T cell receptor beta chains from one sample sequenced in a study of memory CD4+ T cells and cytomegalovirus serostatus. Clones were read by immunoSEQ multiplex PCR, and TCRdb kept only the in-frame ones, dropping some. The sample records some 57,000 clones, around 79% being singletons. Single viable CD3+CD4+CD8-CD45RO+ cells were sorted as the memory CD4+ T cells. Sequences were obtained from memory CD4+ T cells from blood. These receptors were collected from an adult in good health and CMV-seronegative.

V and J are TRBV2 and TRBJ2-1, with D tentatively TRBD2 (6 bases). This CDR3 spans 16 amino acids. Between the trimmed V and J ends, which lost 8 bases and 5 bases, there was a span of 22 bases. Germline V gene sequence: CDR1 SNHLY, CDR2 FYNNEI. CDR3 in amino acids: CASYRGGALTNNEQFF. CDR3 coding DNA: TGTGCCAGCTATCGAGGCGGGGCCCTTACGAACAATGAGCAGTTCTTC.

This chain connects TRBV4-1 to TRBJ2-1; 10 positions match TRBD1. The CDR3 has 12 amino acids. Germline-derived CDR1 and CDR2 are MGHRA and YSYEKL. With 10 bases clipped from V and 6 bases from J, the junction kept 3 bases outside the gene matches. In DNA, the CDR3 is TGCGCCACCGGGACAGGGGTCAATGAGCAGTTCTTC. Its protein product is CATGTGVNEQFF.

The chain carries TRBV6-1 and TRBJ2-3; D uncertain. Trimming cost V 2 bases and J 4 bases, with 4 bases left between them. The CDR3 spans 12 residues. The germline V gene encodes CDR1 MNHNS and CDR2 SASEGT. Written as DNA, the CDR3 is TGTGCCAGCAGTGAAAGCTCAGATACGCAGTATTTT. This codes for CASSESSDTQYF.

In this sample, this clone turned up once. V gene TRBV5-6 combines with J gene TRBJ2-1; 9 bases are a match to TRBD2. With V trimmed by 3 bases and J by 2 bases, 9 bases remained unmatched. Germline-derived CDR1 and CDR2 are SGHDT and YYEEEE. The CDR3 spans 17 residues. The CDR3 coding sequence is TGTGCCAGCAGCTGGGGAGCGGTAGCGGGGGCCTACAATGAGCAGTTCTTC. Its translation: CASSWGAVAGAYNEQFF.

This clone showed up just once. The chain joins TRBV5-1 to TRBJ2-3, with TRBD2 matching 13 bases. Germline CDR1 is SGHRS and CDR2 is YFSETQ. The CDR3 covers 16 residues. Trimming cost V 4 bases and J 3 bases; bases outside gene matches: 5. For the CDR3, the DNA is TGCGCCAGCAGCAGGCGACTAGCGGGAGGTACAGATACGCAGTATTTT. It is translated as CASSRRLAGGTDTQYF. Together with reference TRBV5-1 and TRBJ2-3, the CDR3 gives the full variable domain: KAGVTQTPRYLIKTRGQQVTLSCSPISGHRSVSWYQQTPGQGLQFLFEYFSETQRNKGNFPGRFSGRQFSNSRSEMNVSTLELGDSALYLCASSRRLAGGTDTQYFGPGTRLTVL.

CDR3 sequence: CASSLSSPYEQYF. The CDR3 nucleotides read TGTGCCAGCAGCCTGAGTTCCCCCTACGAGCAGTACTTC. The V gene is TRBV5-6, the J gene TRBJ2-7; D uncertain. The CDR3 contains 13 residues. Germline CDR1 is SGHDT and CDR2 is YYEEEE. The V end lost 4 bases, the J end lost 2 bases, and 10 bases lay between the germline ends.

This chain joins TRBV29-1 and TRBJ2-1, with 12 nucleotides matching TRBD2. CDR1 SQVTM and CDR2 ANQGSEA come from the germline V gene. This CDR3 region has 16 residues. V shed 5 bases and J 4 bases; nucleotides not matched to a gene: 9. CDR3 amino acids: CSVTGLAGLTYNEQFF. In nucleotides, the CDR3 is TGCAGCGTTACCGGACTAGCGGGACTAACATACAATGAGCAGTTCTTC.

The chain has TRBV29-1 and TRBJ2-5, with D perhaps matching TRBD2 (6 bases). The CDR3 runs 13 residues. Germline V CDR1 and CDR2: SQVTM, ANQGSEA. The ends were cut back, 0 bases at V and 3 bases at J, with 8 bases in the middle. CDR3 sequence (DNA): TGCAGCGTTGAAGAAAGGAGGGAAGAGACCCAGTACTTC. It is translated as CSVEERREETQYF. The whole variable domain, remainder taken from reference TRBV29-1 and TRBJ2-5, is SAVISQKPSRDICQRGTSLTIQCQVDSQVTMMFWYRQQPGQSLTLIATANQGSEATYESGFVIDKFPISRPNLTFSTLTVSNMSPEDSSIYLCSVEERREETQYFGPGTRLLVL.

The rearrangement uses TRBV5-1 and TRBJ1-5; a weak D match, TRBD1 (6 bases). In germline, CDR1 is SGHRS, CDR2 YFSETQ. The V end lost 4 bases, the J end lost 5 bases, and 31 bases lay between the germline ends. The CDR3 loop spans 20 amino acids. The CDR3 region has the DNA TGCGCCAGCAGCGTGGGTCACCGGGACATTCCCGGCCGCCTGGATCAGCCCCAGCATTTT. Translating it yields CASSVGHRDIPGRLDQPQHF.

The chain couples TRBV14 to TRBJ1-1, with D perhaps matching TRBD1 (5 bases). CDR3 length equals 14 residues. Germline CDR1 reads SGHDN; CDR2 reads FVKESK. Trimming took 6 bases from V and 5 from J, leaving 16 bases between them. For the CDR3, the DNA is TGTGCCAGCAGAAAAGAGGGCAGGGTGACTGAAGCTTTCTTT. It encodes CASRKEGRVTEAFF.

V gene TRBV19 combines with J gene TRBJ2-1, with D uncertain. V was shortened by 5 bases and J by 6 bases, with 5 bases between the two germline ends. Germline CDR1 is LNHDA and CDR2 is SQIVND (reference sequence). This CDR3 has 11 amino acids. CDR3 sequence reads: CASSALNEQFF. CDR3 bases: TGTGCCAGTAGTGCTCTCAATGAGCAGTTCTTC.

This chain uses TRBV9 with TRBJ1-1, with TRBD1 as a possible D gene (5 bases). Germline CDR1 SGDLS, CDR2 YYNGEE. This CDR3 has 15 residues. Trimming took off 0 bases at V and 1 base at J, with 10 bases between the two ends. CDR3 sequence: CASSVEDRPNTEAFF. CDR3 nucleotide sequence: TGTGCCAGCAGCGTAGAAGACAGACCGAACACTGAAGCTTTCTTT.

The chain uses TRBV19 and TRBJ2-5; TRBD1 matches at 7 bases. CDR3 length equals 15 residues. Germline trimming cut 10 bases from V and 1 base from J; bases unmatched to any gene: 12. CDR1 LNHDA and CDR2 SQIVND come from the germline V gene (reference sequence). The CDR3 loop reads CATKPQDRPQETQYF. DNA of the CDR3: TGTGCCACCAAACCCCAGGACAGGCCCCAAGAGACCCAGTACTTC.

The chain has TRBV6-5 and TRBJ1-1, with D unresolved. CDR1 is MNHEY and CDR2 is SVGAGI in the germline V gene. V was shortened by 2 bases and J by 0 bases, with 4 bases between the two germline ends. The CDR3 totals 13 residues. CDR3 nucleotides: TGTGCCAGCAGTTACGAGATGAACACTGAAGCTTTCTTT. It is translated as CASSYEMNTEAFF.

The V gene is TRBV15, the J gene TRBJ1-1; 7 bases line up with TRBD1. V was clipped by 6 bases and J by 7 bases; unmatched bases: 11. Per the germline V gene, CDR1 is LNHNV and CDR2 is YYDKDF (reference sequence). This CDR3 region has 14 residues. CDR3 bases: TGTGCCACCAGGGAGAGGGACAGAGACAGTGAAGCTTTCTTT. Translation gives CATRERDRDSEAFF.

The rearrangement links TRBV29-1 to TRBJ1-2; maybe TRBD1 (6 bases). Germline-derived CDR1 and CDR2 are SQVTM and ANQGSEA. This CDR3 comprises 13 residues. V was shortened by 6 bases and J by 3 bases, with 14 bases between the two germline ends. CDR3 amino acids: CSVATGGHYGYTF. CDR3 in DNA: TGCAGCGTGGCGACAGGAGGTCACTATGGCTACACCTTC.

This clone was observed a few times. The rearrangement joins TRBV7-8 to TRBJ1-6; possibly TRBD1 for D (5 bases). In germline, CDR1 is SGHVS, CDR2 FQNEAQ. With 3 bases removed from V and 9 bases from J, the gap between germline ends came to 12 bases. The CDR3 extends over 14 amino acids. As DNA, the CDR3 is TGTGCCAGCAGCTTTAGCAGCGGGGGTTCACCCCTCCACTTT. This encodes CASSFSSGGSPLHF.

The rearrangement joins TRBV7-2 to TRBJ2-1; D may match TRBD1 or TRBD2 (5 bases each). The V end was cut by 6 bases, the J end by 8 bases, with 26 bases between. CDR1 and CDR2 from the germline V gene are SGHTA and FQGNSA. This CDR3 has 17 amino acids. The CDR3 spells CASRPRFRGTGTDEQFF. The CDR3 DNA reads TGTGCCAGCAGGCCCCGCTTTCGGGGAACTGGGACCGATGAGCAGTTCTTC.

The chain links TRBV19 to TRBJ1-5; TRBD1 is a possible D gene (5 bases). Deletions cut 5 bases from V and 6 bases from J, with 14 bases between. Looked up from germline, CDR1 is LNHDA and CDR2 is SQIVND (reference sequence). The CDR3 sequence is 14 residues long. CDR3 region: CASSLGEARQPQHF. CDR3 DNA: TGTGCCAGTAGTTTGGGGGAGGCACGTCAGCCCCAGCATTTT.

V usage is TRBV4-1 and J usage is TRBJ1-1; perhaps TRBD1 as D (6 bases). The V gene lost 3 bases and the J gene lost 1 base, with 12 bases spanning the gap. The CDR3 has 15 amino acids. Looked up from germline, CDR1 is MGHRA and CDR2 is YSYEKL. CDR3 region: CASSQGGGPNTEAFF. Here the CDR3 DNA reads TGCGCCAGCAGCCAGGGAGGGGGACCGAACACTGAAGCTTTCTTT.

This CDR3 is CSALLAPEQYF. CDR3 bases: TGCAGTGCTCTCCTAGCTCCCGAGCAGTACTTC. The rearrangement joins TRBV20-1 to TRBJ2-7; TRBD2 might be the D (5 bases). The CDR3 consists of 11 residues. V was pared by 5 bases and J by 6 bases, with 11 bases between. Per the germline V gene, CDR1 is DFQATT and CDR2 is SNEGSKA (reference sequence).

This chain uses TRBV13 with TRBJ2-4, with D tentatively TRBD1 (6 bases). V dropped 3 bases and J dropped 0 bases, with 6 bases sitting between them. Germline V lookup: CDR1 PRHDT, CDR2 FYEKMQ (reference sequence). The CDR3 covers 14 residues. CDR3 region: CASSFRGAKNIQYF. The DNA for the CDR3 is TGTGCCAGCAGCTTCAGGGGAGCCAAAAACATTCAGTACTTC.

J is TRBJ2-3 and V is TRBV19; 12 bases map to TRBD2. The CDR3 is 17 residues long. The trim removed 6 bases at V and 6 bases at J, leaving 13 bases unmatched. Germline V gives CDR1 LNHDA, CDR2 SQIVND (reference sequence). The CDR3 nucleotides read TGTGCCAGTAGACCCCCATCTAGCGGGGGGGCCGGGGATACGCAGTATTTT. As protein: CASRPPSSGGAGDTQYF.

By its share, this clone is medium-sized. The chain combines TRBV27 with TRBJ1-5; D gene uncertain. V dropped 4 bases and J dropped 2 bases, with 6 bases sitting between them. CDR3 length: 13 residues. In germline, CDR1 is MNHEY, CDR2 SMNVEV (reference sequence). CDR3 sequence: CASSSRGNQPQHF. CDR3 DNA sequence: TGTGCCAGCAGTTCGAGGGGCAATCAGCCCCAGCATTTT.

The rearrangement links TRBV6-1 to TRBJ2-7, with a weak D call TRBD1 (5 bases). CDR1 MNHNS and CDR2 SASEGT come from the germline V gene. V shed 5 bases and J shed 9 bases, with 11 bases lying between them. CDR3 length equals 11 residues. Written as DNA, the CDR3 is TGTGCCAGCAGTTTACAGGTTGGGCAGTACTTC. Its translation: CASSLQVGQYF.

The V gene is TRBV5-7, the J gene TRBJ2-7, with D possibly TRBD1 on 7 matching bases. Being an ORF, TRBV5-7 has a function that is uncertain. The CDR3 runs to 14 residues. Between the trimmed V and J ends, which lost 5 bases and 4 bases, there was a span of 16 bases. The CDR3 DNA reads TGTGCCAGCAGACCTGGCAGGGGGGAATACGAGCAGTACTTC. It translates to CASRPGRGEYEQYF.

The chain combines TRBV18 with TRBJ1-3; 7 bases align to TRBD1. CDR3 size: 14 residues. Germline lookup yields CDR1 KGHSH and CDR2 LQKENI. Germline trimming cut 3 bases from V and 2 bases from J; bases unmatched to any gene: 1. The CDR3 loop is CASSPGTAGNTIYF. The CDR3 DNA follows: TGTGCCAGCTCACCCGGGACAGCTGGAAACACCATATATTTT.

The sample holds one count of this clone. CDR3 DNA sequence: TGTGCCAGCAGCTCGCCCCGGACAGGGAAGGAGTACGAGCAGTACTTC. Its protein is CASSSPRTGKEYEQYF. The chain joins TRBV11-2 to TRBJ2-7; TRBD1 matches 8 bases. Germline CDR1 is SGHAT and CDR2 is FQNNGV. Trimming at V came to 4 bases and at J to 4 bases, leaving 12 bases not matched to a gene. This CDR3 spans 16 amino acids.

The J gene is TRBJ2-7, the V gene TRBV29-1, with a tentative D call TRBD2 (6 bases). This CDR3 spans 13 amino acids. V lost 3 bases and J lost 9, with 18 bases in between. Germline V gives CDR1 SQVTM, CDR2 ANQGSEA. CDR3 residues: CSVEEGVLTGQYF. CDR3 nucleotide sequence: TGCAGCGTTGAGGAGGGAGTACTTACAGGGCAGTACTTC.